Presented here are 2 T cell receptor beta chains from one specimen sequenced in a study of regulatory T cells in long-lasting Graves disease. Arm-PCR with iRepertoire HTBI primers amplified the CDR3 regions for these TCR beta libraries. One entry per CDR3 protein results from TCRdb running MiXCR on the multiplex PCR reads. Here the sample spans about 370,000 distinct CDR3 sequences, about a sixth being singletons. Documented time point: newly diagnosed GD, antithyroid drugs for less than 3 months. Making the TCR library involved RNA that had been extracted from PBMCs. The source was peripheral blood mononuclear cells (PBMCs), collected at new diagnosis, from a patient treated with antithyroid drugs. The receptors here all came from a female donor with Graves disease.

This clonotype came up many times. This chain links TRBV9 with TRBJ1-2; D is perhaps TRBD1 (6 bases). This CDR3 has 15 amino acids. Germline loops: CDR1 SGDLS, CDR2 YYNGEE. Trimming shortened V by 4 bases and J by 3 bases, and 16 bases separated the two germline ends. CDR3 residues: CASSPTDRQDYGYTF. The DNA of the CDR3 is TGTGCCAGCAGCCCGACCGATCGACAGGACTATGGCTACACCTTC.

This clonotype was recorded at least ten times. The chain uses TRBV7-8 and TRBJ2-7, with 11 bases matching TRBD2. V dropped 1 base and J dropped 6; count of bases not matched to a gene: 5. The germline gives CDR1 SGHVS, CDR2 FQNEAQ. CDR3 length: 15 amino acids. The CDR3 coding sequence is TGTGCCAGCAGCTTAGGGCTAGCGGGAGGACCCGAGCAGTACTTC. It specifies CASSLGLAGGPEQYF.